The 18 T cell receptor beta chains below come from one sample, sequenced in a study of T cell clonality in common variable immunodeficiency. The repertoire was sequenced with immunoSEQ multiplex PCR; TCRdb's copy has only in-frame clones and lacks some. This sample comprises tens of thousands of clones, none seen once only. Input material: peripheral blood mononuclear cells. These receptor sequences come from a person between 18 and 75 years old in good health.

This clone was detected ten times or more. From the germline J gene comes the end of the CDR3, since the read stops 3 residues before it. The V call is TRBV7-2, the J call TRBJ1-5; possibly TRBD1 for D (6 bases). CDR1 and CDR2 (germline): SGHTA, FQGNSA. The CDR3 contains 14 residues. V lost 5 bases to trimming and J lost 7 bases, with 15 bases between them. The CDR3 region is CASSPYFRGQPQHF. The part of the CDR3 DNA that was read is TGTGCCAGCAGCCCCTACTTCAGGGGACAGCCC. The variable domain in full, with the rest retrieved from reference TRBV7-2 and TRBJ1-5, is GAGVSQSPSNKVTEKGKDVELRCDPISGHTALYWYRQSLGQGLEFLIYFQGNSAPDKSGLPSDRFSAERTGGSVSTLTIQRTQQEDSAVYLCASSPYFRGQPQHFGDGTRLSIL.

At least ten counts were recorded for this clone. CDR3 DNA, as far as it was read: TGTGCCAGCAGTGAGACAGAGAACACTGAA. Translation gives CASSETENTE. The entire CDR3 reads CASSETENTEAFF. The chain employs TRBV6-4 and TRBJ1-1, with a weak D call TRBD1 (5 bases). The read terminates 3 residues before the CDR3 end, so the remaining end is supplied by the germline J gene. The CDR3 sequence is 13 residues long. CDR1 is MRHNA and CDR2 is SNTAGT in the germline V gene. The V end lost 3 bases, the J end lost 1 base, and 6 bases lay between the germline ends.

This clone was counted at least ten times. The CDR3 end is not reached by the read, which stops 3 residues before it; the germline J gene fills it in. The J gene is TRBJ1-3, the V gene TRBV12-3 or TRBV12-4; 10 bases fit TRBD1. The CDR3 extends over 18 amino acids. The ends lost 6 bases at V and 0 bases at J; junction bases unmatched: 11. CDR3 in amino acids: CASSYRDRGLHSGNTIYF. The DNA read from the CDR3 is TGTGCCAGCAGCTACCGGGACAGGGGACTACACTCTGGAAACACC.

This clone was picked up a small number of times. With the read ending 3 residues before the CDR3 end, the germline J gene is used to fill in that end. The genes are TRBV10-2 and TRBJ1-2; 9 positions agree with TRBD1. J was trimmed by 1 base and V by 7 bases; bases with no gene match: 4. Germline V gene sequence: CDR1 WSHSY, CDR2 SAAADI. The CDR3 covers 14 residues. CDR3 loop: CASIGTGLNYGYTF. The DNA read from the CDR3 is TGCGCCAGCATCGGGACAGGGCTTAACTATGGC.

Ten or more counts support this clone. The read terminates 3 residues before the CDR3 end, so the remaining end is supplied by the germline J gene. The genes are TRBV5-1 and TRBJ2-3; 8 bases are a match to TRBD1. The CDR3 totals 17 residues. Germline assignment: CDR1 SGHRS and CDR2 YFSETQ. V was clipped by 2 bases and J by 2 bases; unmatched bases: 10. The part of the CDR3 DNA that was read is TGCGCCAGCAGCTTCGACCGGGACAGGATCCACACAGATACG. Translation: CASSFDRDRIHTDT. The full CDR3 reads CASSFDRDRIHTDTQYF. The full variable domain, in which reference TRBV5-1 and TRBJ2-3 provide the parts outside the CDR3, is KAGVTQTPRYLIKTRGQQVTLSCSPISGHRSVSWYQQTPGQGLQFLFEYFSETQRNKGNFPGRFSGRQFSNSRSEMNVSTLELGDSALYLCASSFDRDRIHTDTQYFGPGTRLTVL.

This clone has at least ten counts. The read gets to within 3 residues of the CDR3 end, and the germline J gene fills in the rest. The rearrangement joins TRBV11-2 to TRBJ1-2; D is undetermined. The CDR3 length is 13 residues. The germline gives CDR1 SGHAT, CDR2 FQNNGV. V lost 3 bases and J lost 6, with 11 bases in between. This CDR3 is CASSFLARDGYTF. CDR3 bases read: TGTGCCAGCAGCTTCCTGGCTAGAGATGGC.

This clone occurred many times. The read stops 3 residues short of the end of the CDR3; the missing end is completed from the germline J gene. The V call is TRBV5-1, the J call TRBJ1-1, with D unclear. Trimming stripped 3 bases from V and 2 bases from J, with 8 bases between. Germline V lookup: CDR1 SGHRS, CDR2 YFSETQ. The CDR3 has 13 residues. The sequenced CDR3 bases are TGCGCCAGCAGCTCGATCACTAACACTGAA. As protein: CASSSITNTE. The CDR3 in full is CASSSITNTEAFF. The variable domain in full, with the rest retrieved from reference TRBV5-1 and TRBJ1-1, is KAGVTQTPRYLIKTRGQQVTLSCSPISGHRSVSWYQQTPGQGLQFLFEYFSETQRNKGNFPGRFSGRQFSNSRSEMNVSTLELGDSALYLCASSSITNTEAFFGQGTRLTVV.

In this sample, this clone turned up many times. Partial CDR3 DNA: TGTGCCTGGAGTCTACAGGGGCACTATGGC. This translates into CAWSLQGHYG. The whole CDR3 protein reads CAWSLQGHYGYTF. The rearrangement uses TRBV30 and TRBJ1-2, with 7 nucleotides matching TRBD1. The read halts 3 residues ahead of the CDR3 end, with the missing end drawn from the germline J gene. Germline V lookup: CDR1 GTSNPN, CDR2 SVGIG (reference sequence). The junction had 3 bases not matched to a gene; V was cut back by 2 bases and J by 3 bases. The CDR3 spans 13 residues.

The table lists this clone with many counts. Sequencing ends 3 residues short of the CDR3 end; the germline J gene provides the rest. The chain is built from TRBV2 and TRBJ2-7, with 8 bases that match TRBD2. The CDR3 runs 13 residues. Germline V gene sequence: CDR1 SNHLY, CDR2 FYNNEI. V was pared by 10 bases and J by 3 bases, with 8 bases of the junction left unmatched. The DNA read from the CDR3 is TGTGCCACCGGGGGGGCCGGTATCTACGAG. Translating it yields CATGGAGIYE. The CDR3 in full is CATGGAGIYEQYF.

This clone was seen more than once but under ten times. CDR3 sequence reads: CASSGRVGPDTQYF. The sequenced CDR3 bases are TGTGCCAGCAGTGGGAGGGTAGGGCCAGATACG. The V gene is TRBV2, the J gene TRBJ2-3, with D tentatively TRBD2 (6 bases). The CDR3 end lies 3 residues beyond the end of the read and is filled in from the germline J gene. Germline V gene lookup returns CDR1 SNHLY and CDR2 FYNNEI. V lost 4 bases, J lost 4 bases, and 12 bases lay in between. CDR3 size: 14 residues.

Ten or more counts support this clone. The CDR3 end is not reached by the read, which stops 3 residues before it; the germline J gene fills it in. The genes are TRBV28 and TRBJ2-7, with D perhaps TRBD2 (5 bases). This CDR3 has 15 amino acids. The V and J ends lost 1 base and 5 bases respectively, with 15 bases between them. Germline V gene lookup returns CDR1 MDHEN and CDR2 SYDVKM. CDR3 bases read: TGTGCCAGCAGTTTATTCCGGACTGCTGAGAACGAG. Its protein product is CASSLFRTAENE. The full-length CDR3 reads as CASSLFRTAENEQYF.

This clone has a count of ten or more. The read stops 3 residues short of the end of the CDR3; the missing end is completed from the germline J gene. The chain uses TRBV28 and TRBJ2-1; the match to TRBD1 covers 10 bases. CDR1 and CDR2 from the germline V gene are MDHEN and SYDVKM. This CDR3 is 15 amino acids long. V lost 6 bases and J lost 4; bases outside the gene matches: 6. CDR3 DNA, as far as it was read: TGTGCCAGCAGACCACCGGGACAGGGGTACAATGAG. Residues: CASRPPGQGYNE. The full-length CDR3 reads as CASRPPGQGYNEQFF.

Ten or more counts support this clone. The CDR3 region is CASSIAVALQETQYF. The covered CDR3 bases are TGTGCCAGTAGTATAGCCGTAGCGTTACAAGAGACC. The V and J genes are TRBV19 and TRBJ2-5; D may be TRBD2 (5 bases). The read stops 3 residues short of the end of the CDR3; the missing end is completed from the germline J gene. CDR1 and CDR2 (germline): LNHDA, SQIVND (reference sequence). V lost 1 base and J lost 2, with 11 bases in between. This CDR3 spans 15 amino acids.

This clone was detected ten times or more. The missing CDR3 end, 3 residues past where the read stops, is filled in from the germline J gene. This chain links TRBV7-3 with TRBJ2-3; TRBD2 matches 10 bases. The CDR3 loop spans 18 amino acids. Germline V gene sequence: CDR1 SGHTA, CDR2 FQGTGA. V lost 5 bases, J lost 5 bases, and 16 bases stayed unmatched. The part of the CDR3 DNA that was read is TGTGCCAGCAGCGCCTCTAGCGGGGGAGGCTCTGGGGGAGATACG. This gives the protein CASSASSGGGSGGDT. The full CDR3 is CASSASSGGGSGGDTQYF.

This clone was detected ten times or more. The read ends 3 residues early relative to the CDR3; the germline J gene fills the gap. The chain combines TRBV2 with TRBJ2-5, with a possible D match to TRBD1 (5 bases). Trimming removed 6 bases from V and 5 bases from J, with 16 bases in between. Germline assignment: CDR1 SNHLY and CDR2 FYNNEI. The CDR3 is made up of 14 amino acids. The CDR3 loop is CASRDTTTVETQYF. Partial CDR3 DNA: TGTGCCAGCAGGGACACTACCACGGTGGAGACC.

This clone occurred many times. The read terminates 3 residues before the CDR3 end, so the remaining end is supplied by the germline J gene. V usage is TRBV30 and J usage is TRBJ1-2, with D perhaps TRBD1 (6 bases). Germline values: CDR1 GTSNPN, CDR2 SVGIG (reference sequence). CDR3 length: 12 residues. The V end lost 5 bases, the J end lost 4 bases, and 11 bases lay between the germline ends. Partial CDR3 DNA: TGTGCCTGGGACAGACAGGTCTATGGC. Its protein product is CAWDRQVYG. The whole CDR3 protein is CAWDRQVYGYTF.

This clone was recorded at least ten times. Mismatch with germline at one junction end may stem from a read error. The read terminates 3 residues before the CDR3 end, so the remaining end is supplied by the germline J gene. The chain employs TRBV4-2 and TRBJ2-2, with 8 bases identical to TRBD2. Germline loops: CDR1 LGHNA, CDR2 YNFKEQ. The CDR3 runs 16 residues. CDR3: CASSQDAGGETGELFF. The CDR3 bases that were read are TGCGCCAGCAGCCAAGATGCCGGGGGGGAGACCGGGGAG.

This clone was found a few times. The CDR3 extends 3 residues past the end of the read, so its final part is completed from the germline J gene. The chain couples TRBV6-1 to TRBJ1-1; D perhaps matches TRBD1 (5 bases). CDR3 length: 16 residues. The germline gives CDR1 MNHNS, CDR2 SASEGT. Trimming took off 4 bases at V and 4 bases at J, with 19 bases between the two ends. The CDR3 DNA, read in part, is TGTGCCAGCAGTGGATACGTAGGGGAGAGAATCACTGAA. Translated: CASSGYVGERITE. The CDR3 in its entirety is CASSGYVGERITEAFF.